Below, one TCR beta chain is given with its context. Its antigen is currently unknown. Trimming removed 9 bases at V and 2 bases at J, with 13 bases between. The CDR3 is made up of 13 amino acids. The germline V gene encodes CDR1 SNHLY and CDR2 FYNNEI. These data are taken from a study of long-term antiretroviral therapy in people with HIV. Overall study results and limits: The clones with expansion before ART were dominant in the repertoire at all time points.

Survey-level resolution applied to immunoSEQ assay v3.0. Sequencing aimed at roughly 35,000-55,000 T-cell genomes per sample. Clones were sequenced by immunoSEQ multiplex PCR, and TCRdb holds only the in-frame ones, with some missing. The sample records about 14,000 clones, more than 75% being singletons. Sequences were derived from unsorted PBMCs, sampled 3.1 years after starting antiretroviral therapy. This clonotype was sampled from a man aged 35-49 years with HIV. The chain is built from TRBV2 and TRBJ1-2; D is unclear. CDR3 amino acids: CARREGGNYGYTF. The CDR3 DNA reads TGTGCCAGGAGAGAGGGAGGGAACTATGGCTACACCTTC.